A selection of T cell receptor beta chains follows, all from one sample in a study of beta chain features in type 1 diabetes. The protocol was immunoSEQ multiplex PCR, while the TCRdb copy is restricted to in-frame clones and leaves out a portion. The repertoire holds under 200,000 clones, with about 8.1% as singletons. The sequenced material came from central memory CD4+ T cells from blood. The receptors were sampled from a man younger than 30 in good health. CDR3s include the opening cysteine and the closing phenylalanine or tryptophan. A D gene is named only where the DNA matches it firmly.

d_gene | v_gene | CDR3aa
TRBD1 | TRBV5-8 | CASSPQGDGNTIYF
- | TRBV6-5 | CASVDTLFYEQYF
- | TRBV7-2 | CASSPRAFNFEKLFF
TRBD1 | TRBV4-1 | CASSLGPGTGGETQYF
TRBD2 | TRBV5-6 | CASSLGLAGAETQYF
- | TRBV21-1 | CASSNKGAHVHGYTF
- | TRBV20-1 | CSARMVGEQYF
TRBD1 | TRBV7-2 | CASSLRPGQGDLYGYTF
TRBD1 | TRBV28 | CASRRTGGAGGYTF
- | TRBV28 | CASSSVQGGLGKNIQYF
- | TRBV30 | CAWSVFRDTQYF
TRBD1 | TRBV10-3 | CAISERTGAEETQYF
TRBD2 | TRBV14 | CASSGMSGSRRDTQYF
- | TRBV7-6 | CASSLYLEGTQYF
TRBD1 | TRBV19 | CASRNGQGDPYQPQHF
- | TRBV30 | CAWSGGWAGTYEQYF
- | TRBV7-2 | CASSYRTSTDTQYF
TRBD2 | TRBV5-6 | CASSAGGTPSSSTDTQYF
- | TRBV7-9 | CASSLGSGANVLTF
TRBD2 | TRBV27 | CASSLGSGIYEQYF
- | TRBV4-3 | CASSQELPDFSGANVLTF
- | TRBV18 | CASSSTDMNTEAFF
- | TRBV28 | CASSSRLNTEAFF
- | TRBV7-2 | CASSLANRVYGYTF
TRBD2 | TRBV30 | CAWSVPLAGFYEQYF
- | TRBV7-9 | CASTLPGIESSQNHNEQFF
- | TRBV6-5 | CASRRSSWRGETQYF
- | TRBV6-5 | CASSLHRNYGYTF
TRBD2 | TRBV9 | CASSKTTLAVQNEQFF
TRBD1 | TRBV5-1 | CASSGGTGVDYEQYF
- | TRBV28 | CASSLSQDAGYTF
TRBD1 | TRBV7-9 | CASSNQGVGNTIYF
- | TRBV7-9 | CASSGGTLAFF
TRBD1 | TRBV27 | CASSLTGGRQPQHF
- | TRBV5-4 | CASSPTIQGEQYF
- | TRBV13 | CASSLNRVYGYTF
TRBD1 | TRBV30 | CAWTQGAGYTF
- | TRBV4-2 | CASSQGLDGTQYF
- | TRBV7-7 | CASSDLGGTQETQYF
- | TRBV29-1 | CSVGSVFPGELFF
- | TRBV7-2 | CASSPTNPQGQYF
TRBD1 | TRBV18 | CASSPGQIFYEQYF
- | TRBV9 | CASSVGPDTDTQYF
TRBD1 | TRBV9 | CASSTPGGTGLGTF
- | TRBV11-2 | CASSVLYEQYF
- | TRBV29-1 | CSVAGTAYEQYF
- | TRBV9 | CASNSGAGAHRTF
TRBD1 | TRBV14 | CASNQVETGNGGYTF
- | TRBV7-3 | CASSLSATRGNTGELFF
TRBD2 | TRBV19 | CASSIQTSGSGNEQFF
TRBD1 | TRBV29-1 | CSVEATGQKHPTF
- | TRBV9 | CASSPSPGQATDTQYF
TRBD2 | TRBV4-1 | CASSQAGLALLATQYF
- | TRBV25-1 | CASSTWGGRAFF